This entry features one T cell receptor beta chain sequence. At the DNA level, this CDR3 is encoded by other sequences in the same sample as well. In the source study's methods: Estimation of nucleated cell counts relied on the amplification of reference gene primers. The assay was immunoSEQ multiplex PCR, and TCRdb's table has in-frame clones only and misses some. V and J calls and clone size are as listed in that table; D and trimming were resolved from the DNA. The data contain hundreds of thousands of clones, 70% to 90% of them singletons. The data derive from a study of blood T cell repertoires in COVID-19. Study overall: PBMCs, B-cell-depleted T cells, or T cells provided the cDNA or gDNA that made up the material.

The TCR sequence derives from a man between 65 and 80 years old with acute or convalescent COVID-19. Specimen: peripheral blood.

The CDR3 region has the DNA TGTGCCAGCAGCGTGGGCAGGGGATGGTCCTACGAGCAGTACTTC. It codes for CASSVGRGWSYEQYF. J is TRBJ2-7 and V is TRBV9, with TRBD1 as a possible D gene (6 bases). In germline, CDR1 is SGDLS, CDR2 YYNGEE. This CDR3 is built from 15 residues. V lost 2 bases and J lost 1, with 13 bases in between.